The 7 T cell receptor beta chains presented below share a single source sample, sequenced in a study of Graves' ophthalmopathy and Graves' hyperthyroidism. Amplification from RNA transcripts yielded the TCR beta CDR3 regions. An initial RT-PCR round employing HTBI primers preceded a second-round multiplex PCR. A single record per CDR3 protein comes from TCRdb applying MiXCR to the multiplex PCR reads. The table includes around 470,000 distinct CDR3 sequences, approximately 15% detected once. Material for sequencing was blood. Source of these receptors: a young woman with Graves' ophthalmopathy.

This clonotype occurred many times. The J gene is TRBJ1-1, the V gene TRBV30, with D unresolved. Trimming took 3 bases from V and 7 from J, leaving 6 bases between them. CDR3 size: 10 residues. In germline, CDR1 is GTSNPN, CDR2 SVGIG (reference sequence). The CDR3 DNA sequence: TGTGCCTGGAGGGAGATTGAAGCTTTCTTT. This gives the protein CAWREIEAFF.

The rearrangement uses TRBV29-1 and TRBJ1-2, with 7 bases matching TRBD1. There are 12 residues in the CDR3. Trimming cost V 8 bases and J 3 bases; bases outside gene matches: 6. Germline-derived CDR1 and CDR2 are SQVTM and ANQGSEA. CDR3 sequence reads: CSTRTGYYGYTF. DNA of the CDR3: TGCAGCACCAGGACAGGCTACTATGGCTACACCTTC.

This clonotype showed up many times. The J gene is TRBJ1-5, the V gene TRBV7-9; D not certain. Germline values: CDR1 SEHNR, CDR2 FQNEAQ (reference sequence). CDR3 length equals 13 residues. The V end was cut by 3 bases, the J end by 3 bases, with 6 bases between. CDR3 residues: CASSLDYNQPQHF. The CDR3 bases are TGTGCCAGCAGCTTGGACTACAATCAGCCCCAGCATTTT.

This clonotype was recorded many times. The chain carries TRBV3-1 and TRBJ2-7; 10 bases match TRBD2. This CDR3 is built from 14 residues. The trim removed 8 bases at V and 6 bases at J, leaving 10 bases unmatched. Per the germline V gene, CDR1 is LGHDT and CDR2 is YNNKEL (reference sequence). The CDR3 DNA reads TGTGCCAGCTCCAGGGCTAGCGGGAGACCCGAGCAGTACTTC. It translates to CASSRASGRPEQYF.

This clonotype appeared many times. The genes are TRBV9 and TRBJ2-5; D might be TRBD2 (5 bases). Looked up from germline, CDR1 is SGDLS and CDR2 is YYNGEE. V shed 3 bases and J shed 4 bases, with 16 bases lying between them. The CDR3 is made up of 15 amino acids. The CDR3 sequence is CASSATSNAGETQYF. DNA for the CDR3: TGTGCCAGCAGCGCAACTAGTAACGCGGGAGAGACCCAGTACTTC.

This clonotype has at least ten counts. The chain links TRBV7-8 to TRBJ1-5; 9 nucleotides line up with TRBD1. V lost 5 bases and J lost 4; bases outside the gene matches: 9. This CDR3 spans 16 amino acids. Germline V gives CDR1 SGHVS, CDR2 FQNEAQ. The CDR3 sequence: CASSAEDRGGNQPQHF. DNA for the CDR3: TGTGCCAGCAGCGCTGAGGACAGGGGTGGAAATCAGCCCCAGCATTTT.

This clonotype was seen repeatedly, ten times or more. The rearrangement joins TRBV6-4 to TRBJ2-5; 10 nucleotides line up with TRBD2. Germline CDR1 and CDR2: MRHNA and SNTAGT. V lost 6 bases to trimming and J lost 4 bases; unmatched junction nucleotides: 20. This CDR3 has 19 residues. This CDR3 is CASRDPFGLAERGRETQYF. The CDR3 DNA reads TGTGCCAGCAGGGATCCTTTCGGACTAGCGGAGAGGGGTAGAGAGACCCAGTACTTC.